This T cell receptor (beta chain) was obtained from a study of T cell changes during pregnancy in multiple sclerosis. CDR3 length: 14 amino acids. Per germline, CDR1 SGHVT and CDR2 SQSDAQ. The ends lost 5 bases at V and 3 bases at J; junction bases unmatched: 3. This clone was seen once. Here immunoSEQ multiplex PCR was the method, and the copy in TCRdb shows in-frame clones only, minus some. In the table there are around 73,000 clones, almost 95% of which are singletons. This chain connects TRBV7-4 to TRBJ2-1, with 8 bases lining up with TRBD1. The receptor comes from a female donor in good health, enrolled as a control in a pregnancy study. The source was peripheral blood, collected in the third trimester of pregnancy. CDR3 bases: TGTGCCAGCAGCAGACAGGGGTTCTACAATGAGCAGTTCTTC. It encodes CASSRQGFYNEQFF.